The T cell receptor beta chain described here comes from a study of blood T cell repertoires in COVID-19. About the study: PBMCs, B-cell-depleted T cells, or T cells provided the cDNA or gDNA that made up the material.

The CDR3 sequence is 16 residues long. Germline loops: CDR1 PRHDT, CDR2 FYEKMQ (reference sequence). Trimming cost V 7 bases and J 7 bases, with 20 bases left between them. Measured with immunoSEQ multiplex PCR; TCRdb has only the in-frame clones, and not every one. The repertoire holds about 120,000 clones, with about 85% as singletons. The rearrangement links TRBV13 to TRBJ1-6, with a possible D match to TRBD1 (6 bases). Sequenced input: peripheral blood. This receptor was obtained from a woman older than 75 with acute or convalescent COVID-19. The CDR3 DNA reads as TGTGCCAGCACCTCCCAGGGGTCGGCGAGCAATTCACCCCTCCACTTT. As protein: CASTSQGSASNSPLHF.